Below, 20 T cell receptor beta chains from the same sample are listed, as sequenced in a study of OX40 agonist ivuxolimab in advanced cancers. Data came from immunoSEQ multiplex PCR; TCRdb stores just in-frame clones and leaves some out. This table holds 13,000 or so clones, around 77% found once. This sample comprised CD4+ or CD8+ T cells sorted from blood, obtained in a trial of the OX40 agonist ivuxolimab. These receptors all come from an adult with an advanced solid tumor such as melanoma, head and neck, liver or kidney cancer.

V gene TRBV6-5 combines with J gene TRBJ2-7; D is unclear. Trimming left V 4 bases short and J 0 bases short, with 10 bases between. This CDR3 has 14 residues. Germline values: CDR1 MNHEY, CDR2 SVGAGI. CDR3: CASSSDGSSYEQYF. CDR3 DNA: TGTGCCAGCAGTTCAGACGGATCCTCCTACGAGCAGTACTTC.

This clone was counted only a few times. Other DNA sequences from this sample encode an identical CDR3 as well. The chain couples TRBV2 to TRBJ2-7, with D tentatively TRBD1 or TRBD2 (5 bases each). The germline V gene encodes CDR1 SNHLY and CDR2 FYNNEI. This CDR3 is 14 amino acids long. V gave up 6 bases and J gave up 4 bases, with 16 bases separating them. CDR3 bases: TGTGCCAGCAGGGACCGGGACCGGGGTTACGAGCAGTACTTC. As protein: CASRDRDRGYEQYF.

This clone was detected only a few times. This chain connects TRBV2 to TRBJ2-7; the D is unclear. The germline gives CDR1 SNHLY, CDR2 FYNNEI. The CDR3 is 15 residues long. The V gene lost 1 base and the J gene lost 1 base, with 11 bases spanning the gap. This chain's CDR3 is CASSEGKLTSYEQYF. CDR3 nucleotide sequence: TGTGCCAGCAGTGAAGGGAAGTTAACTTCCTACGAGCAGTACTTC.

The CDR3 sequence is CASSVAVGSKETQYF. DNA of the CDR3: TGTGCCAGCAGCGTAGCGGTCGGAAGCAAAGAGACCCAGTACTTC. This chain connects TRBV9 to TRBJ2-5; no clear D. The V end lost 0 bases, the J end lost 3 bases, and 12 bases lay between the germline ends. This CDR3 comprises 15 residues. CDR1 and CDR2 from the germline V gene are SGDLS and YYNGEE.

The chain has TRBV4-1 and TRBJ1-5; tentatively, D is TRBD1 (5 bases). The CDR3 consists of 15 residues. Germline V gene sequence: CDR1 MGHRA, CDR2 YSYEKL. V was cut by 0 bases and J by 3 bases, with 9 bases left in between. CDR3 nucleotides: TGCGCCAGCAGCCAAGATCGGGGGTCCAATCAGCCCCAGCATTTT. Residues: CASSQDRGSNQPQHF.

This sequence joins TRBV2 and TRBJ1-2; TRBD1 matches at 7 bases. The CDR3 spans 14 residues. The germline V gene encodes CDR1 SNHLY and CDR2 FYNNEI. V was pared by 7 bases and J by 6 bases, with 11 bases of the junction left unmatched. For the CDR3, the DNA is TGTGCCAGCAAATGGCAGGGGGTTTCGGATGGCTACACCTTC. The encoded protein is CASKWQGVSDGYTF.

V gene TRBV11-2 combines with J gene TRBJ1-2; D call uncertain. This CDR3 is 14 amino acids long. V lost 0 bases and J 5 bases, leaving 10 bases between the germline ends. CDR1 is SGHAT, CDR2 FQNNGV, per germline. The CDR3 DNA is TGTGCCAGCAGCTTAGAGTCAGCTTTATATGGCTACACCTTC. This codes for CASSLESALYGYTF.

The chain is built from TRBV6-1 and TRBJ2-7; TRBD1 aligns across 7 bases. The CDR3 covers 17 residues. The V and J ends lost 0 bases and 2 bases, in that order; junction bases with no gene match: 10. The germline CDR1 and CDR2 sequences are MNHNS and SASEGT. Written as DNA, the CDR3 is TGTGCCAGCAGTGAAGCCTCCGACAGGGCTTATCCCTACGAGCAGTACTTC. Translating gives CASSEASDRAYPYEQYF.

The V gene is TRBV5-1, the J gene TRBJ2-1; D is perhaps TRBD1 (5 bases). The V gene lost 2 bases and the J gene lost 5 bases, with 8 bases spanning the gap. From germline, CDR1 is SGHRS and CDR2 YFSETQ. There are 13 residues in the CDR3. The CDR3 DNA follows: TGCGCCAGCAGCTTCACAGGCGACAATGAGCAGTTCTTC. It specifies CASSFTGDNEQFF. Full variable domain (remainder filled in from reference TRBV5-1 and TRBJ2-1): KAGVTQTPRYLIKTRGQQVTLSCSPISGHRSVSWYQQTPGQGLQFLFEYFSETQRNKGNFPGRFSGRQFSNSRSEMNVSTLELGDSALYLCASSFTGDNEQFFGPGTRLTVL.

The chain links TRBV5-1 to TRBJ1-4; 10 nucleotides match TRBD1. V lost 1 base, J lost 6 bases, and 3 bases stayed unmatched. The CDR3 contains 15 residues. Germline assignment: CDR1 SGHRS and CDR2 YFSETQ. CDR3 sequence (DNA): TGCGCCAGCAGCTTGTCCGGGACAGGGGATGAAAAACTGTTTTTT. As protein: CASSLSGTGDEKLFF.

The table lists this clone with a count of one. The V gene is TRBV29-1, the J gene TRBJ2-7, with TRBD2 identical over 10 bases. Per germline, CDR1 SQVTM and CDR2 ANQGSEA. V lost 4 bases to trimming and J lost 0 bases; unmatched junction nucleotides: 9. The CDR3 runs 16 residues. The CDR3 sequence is CSVVPGSGRNSYEQYF. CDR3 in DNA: TGCAGCGTTGTCCCGGGTAGCGGGAGGAACTCCTACGAGCAGTACTTC.

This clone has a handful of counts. CDR3 region: CASRPSRGPWEQFF. DNA for the CDR3: TGTGCCAGCAGGCCCTCTAGGGGCCCTTGGGAGCAGTTCTTC. The gene calls are TRBV6-5 and TRBJ2-1, with a weak D call TRBD1 (5 bases). Germline values: CDR1 MNHEY, CDR2 SVGAGI. This CDR3 region has 14 residues. Trimming shortened V by 6 bases and J by 10 bases, and 19 bases separated the two germline ends.

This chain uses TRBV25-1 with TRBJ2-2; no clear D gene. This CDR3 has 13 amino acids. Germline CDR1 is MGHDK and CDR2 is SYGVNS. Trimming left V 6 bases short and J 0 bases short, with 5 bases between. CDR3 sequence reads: CASSATNTGELFF. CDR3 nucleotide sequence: TGTGCCAGCAGCGCAACGAACACCGGGGAGCTGTTTTTT.

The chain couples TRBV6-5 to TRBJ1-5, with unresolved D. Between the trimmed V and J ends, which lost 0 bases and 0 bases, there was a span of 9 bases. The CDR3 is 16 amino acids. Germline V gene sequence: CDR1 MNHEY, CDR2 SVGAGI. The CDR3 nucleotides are TGTGCCAGCAGTTACTCGAGCGGAAATAGCAATCAGCCCCAGCATTTT. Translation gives CASSYSSGNSNQPQHF.

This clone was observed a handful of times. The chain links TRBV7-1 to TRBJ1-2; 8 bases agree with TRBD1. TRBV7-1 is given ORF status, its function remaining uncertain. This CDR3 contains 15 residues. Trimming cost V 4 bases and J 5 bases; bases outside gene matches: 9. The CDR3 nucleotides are TGTGCCAGCAGCTGGGACAGGCAGTTGGGGTATGGCTACACCTTC. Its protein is CASSWDRQLGYGYTF.

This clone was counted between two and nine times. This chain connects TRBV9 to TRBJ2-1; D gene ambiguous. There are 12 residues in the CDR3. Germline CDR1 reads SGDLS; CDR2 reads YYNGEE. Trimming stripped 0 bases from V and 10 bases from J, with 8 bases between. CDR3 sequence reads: CASSVGHTEQFF. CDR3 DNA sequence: TGTGCCAGCAGCGTAGGCCATACAGAGCAGTTCTTC.

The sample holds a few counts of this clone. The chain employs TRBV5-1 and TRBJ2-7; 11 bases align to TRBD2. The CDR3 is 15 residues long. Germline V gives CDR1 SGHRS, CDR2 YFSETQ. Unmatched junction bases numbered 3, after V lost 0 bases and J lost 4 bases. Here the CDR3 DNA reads TGCGCCAGCAGCTTGGGGCTAGCGGGAGGTTACGAGCAGTACTTC. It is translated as CASSLGLAGGYEQYF.

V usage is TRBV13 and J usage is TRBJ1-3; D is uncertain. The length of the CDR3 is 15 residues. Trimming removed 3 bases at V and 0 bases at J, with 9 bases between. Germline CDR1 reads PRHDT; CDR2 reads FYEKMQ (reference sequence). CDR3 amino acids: CASSFTTSSGNTIYF. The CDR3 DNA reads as TGTGCCAGCAGCTTCACCACTAGCTCTGGAAACACCATATATTTT.

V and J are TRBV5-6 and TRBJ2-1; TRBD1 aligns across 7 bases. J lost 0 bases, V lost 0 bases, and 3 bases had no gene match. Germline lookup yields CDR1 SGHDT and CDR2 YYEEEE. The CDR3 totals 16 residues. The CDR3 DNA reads TGTGCCAGCAGCTTGGCCGCAGGGGGCTCCTACAATGAGCAGTTCTTC. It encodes CASSLAAGGSYNEQFF.

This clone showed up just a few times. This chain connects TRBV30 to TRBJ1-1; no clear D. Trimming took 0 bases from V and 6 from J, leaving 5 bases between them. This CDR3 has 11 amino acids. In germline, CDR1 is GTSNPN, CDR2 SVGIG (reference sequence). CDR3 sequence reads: CAWSVSAEAFF. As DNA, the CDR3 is TGTGCCTGGAGTGTATCAGCTGAAGCTTTCTTT.